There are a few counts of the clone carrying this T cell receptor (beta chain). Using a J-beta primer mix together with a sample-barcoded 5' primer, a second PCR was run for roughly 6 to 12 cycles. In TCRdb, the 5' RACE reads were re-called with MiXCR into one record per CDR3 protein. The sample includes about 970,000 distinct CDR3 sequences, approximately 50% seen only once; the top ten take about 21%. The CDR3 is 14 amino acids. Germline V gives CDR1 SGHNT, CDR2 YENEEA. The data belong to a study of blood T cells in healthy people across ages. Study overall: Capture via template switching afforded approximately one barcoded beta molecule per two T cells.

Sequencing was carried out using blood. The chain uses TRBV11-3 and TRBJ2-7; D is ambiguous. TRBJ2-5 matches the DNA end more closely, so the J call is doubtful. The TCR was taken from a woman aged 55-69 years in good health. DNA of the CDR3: TGTGCCAGCAGCTTAGGGCAGGCTCCGGAGACCCAGTACTTC. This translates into CASSLGQAPETQYF.